The 5 T cell receptor beta chains reported below all come from one sample, sequenced in a study of post-analysis software for immune sequencing data. Every TCR beta cDNA library bore unique molecular identifiers. TCRdb itself ran the PCR reads through MiXCR, one entry per CDR3 protein. The sample comprises 700,000 to 800,000 distinct CDR3 sequences, 25% to 30% of which are singletons, and 0.56% rests with the top ten. Study-wide results and caveats: A handful of TRBV segments were significantly more frequent in patients than in controls. TRBV5-6, TRBV5-1 and TRBV20-1 were among these segments.

Which antigens these TCRs recognize remains unknown. Input material: blood. These receptors were taken from a girl between 10 and 17 years old with multiple sclerosis.

This clonotype was counted between two and nine times. The chain couples TRBV20-1 to TRBJ2-1; 8 nucleotides align to TRBD2. The germline gives CDR1 DFQATT, CDR2 SNEGSKA (reference sequence). V lost 6 bases to trimming and J lost 10 bases; unmatched junction nucleotides: 14. The CDR3 loop spans 14 amino acids. The CDR3 nucleotides are TGCAGTGCCTCATGGGCGGGGGGCCAGAGGGAGCAGTTCTTC. This codes for CSASWAGGQREQFF.

J is TRBJ1-1 and V is TRBV9; 7 bases match TRBD1. The CDR3 has 14 amino acids. Germline CDR1 reads SGDLS; CDR2 reads YYNGEE. After removal of 2 bases from V and 3 bases from J, the junction contained 4 bases not matched to a gene. CDR3: CASSVQGGDTEAFF. CDR3 nucleotide sequence: TGTGCCAGCAGCGTCCAGGGGGGGGACACTGAAGCTTTCTTT. The variable domain in full, with the rest retrieved from reference TRBV9 and TRBJ1-1, is DSGVTQTPKHLITATGQRVTLRCSPRSGDLSVYWYQQSLDQGLQFLIQYYNGEERAKGNILERFSAQQFPDLHSELNLSSLELGDSALYFCASSVQGGDTEAFFGQGTRLTVV.

This clonotype was counted a few times. The chain couples TRBV10-3 to TRBJ2-7; 9 bases are a match to TRBD2. V gave up 2 bases and J gave up 6 bases; unmatched junction bases: 20. There are 19 residues in the CDR3. Germline CDR1 is ENHRY and CDR2 is SYGVKD. The CDR3 DNA is TGTGCCATCAGTGAGGTCCGGAGTAGCGGGAGTCGACCTCCTAGCGAGCAGTACTTC. Protein: CAISEVRSSGSRPPSEQYF.

This chain uses TRBV7-2 with TRBJ2-7, with TRBD2 identical over 7 bases. The length of the CDR3 is 17 residues. V shed 0 bases, J shed 3 bases, and the junction held 11 bases outside the gene matches. The germline V gene encodes CDR1 SGHTA and CDR2 FQGNSA. The CDR3 DNA follows: TGTGCCAGCAGCTTAGCGCGGGGGTCGAGGTACCTCTACGAGCAGTACTTC. Translating gives CASSLARGSRYLYEQYF.

The rearrangement links TRBV9 to TRBJ2-3, with D perhaps assigned TRBD1 or TRBD2 (6 bases each). The CDR3 runs 17 residues. V lost 0 bases and J lost 6, with 20 bases in between. Per the germline V gene, CDR1 is SGDLS and CDR2 is YYNGEE. DNA of the CDR3: TGTGCCAGCAGCGTAGAGGGGGGCTTCCGGGAGAAGGATACGCAGTATTTT. Its translation is CASSVEGGFREKDTQYF.